These 5 T cell receptor beta chains were sequenced from one sample in a study of Japanese encephalitis immunity and Zika vaccine responses. TCRdb re-analysed the 5' RACE reads in MiXCR, keeping a single row per CDR3 protein. The sample lists some 500 distinct CDR3 sequences; 5.5% to 8.5% were seen once. For less than seven days, PBMCs labeled with CFSE were cultured with peptide pools at approximately 0.97 ug/mL each. Unfixed live CD56-CD19-CD16-CD3+CD4+ CFSE-low cells were sorted as proliferating CD4 T cells. The input for sequencing was antigen-activated CD4+ T cells from blood, cultured, taken during a Zika inactivated vaccine study. Source of these receptors: an adult woman who received an inactivated Zika virus vaccine.

Relative to its sample, this clonotype is medium-sized. The chain recombines TRBV12-3 or TRBV12-4 with TRBJ2-1; TRBD1 matches at 11 bases. With 5 bases clipped from V and 7 bases from J, the junction kept 10 bases outside the gene matches. This CDR3 contains 16 residues. The CDR3 DNA follows: TGTGCCAGCAGTCTCCGACCGGGACAGGGGGGGAATGAGCAGTTCTTC. Translation gives CASSLRPGQGGNEQFF.

This clonotype was seen many times. V and J are TRBV9 and TRBJ1-2, with a tentative D call TRBD1 (6 bases). The CDR3 spans 15 residues. The V gene's germline CDR1 is SGDLS and CDR2 YYNGEE. Deletions cut 4 bases from V and 1 base from J, with 14 bases between. For the CDR3, the DNA is TGTGCCAGCAGCTTACGTGGAGGGGGTAACTATGGCTACACCTTC. Its protein is CASSLRGGGNYGYTF.

Judged by abundance, this clonotype is hyperexpanded. The V gene is TRBV20-1, the J gene TRBJ1-4, with D uncertain. This CDR3 contains 11 residues. CDR1 and CDR2 (germline): DFQATT, SNEGSKA (reference sequence). Trimming took 3 bases from V and 8 from J, leaving 7 bases between them. CDR3 DNA: TGCAGTGCTAGTGTAGCAGAAAAACTGTTTTTT. It specifies CSASVAEKLFF.

This clonotype is classed as medium-sized (0.01 to 0.1%). V gene TRBV30 combines with J gene TRBJ1-4; tentative D call: TRBD1 (6 bases). The germline CDR1 and CDR2 sequences are GTSNPN and SVGIG (reference sequence). V was shortened by 3 bases and J by 7 bases, with 12 bases between the two germline ends. CDR3 length: 13 amino acids. The CDR3 sequence: CAWRWGASEKLFF. In DNA form, the CDR3 reads TGTGCCTGGAGATGGGGGGCCAGTGAAAAACTGTTTTTT.

By share, this clonotype counts as large. This sequence joins TRBV6-6 and TRBJ1-5; 7 bases map to TRBD1. The length of the CDR3 is 15 residues. J lost 7 bases, V lost 2 bases, and 8 bases had no gene match. CDR1 is MNHNY, CDR2 SVGAGI, per germline (reference sequence). The CDR3 region has the DNA TGTGCCAGCAGTTACGGGCAGGGGGACGGGCAGCCCCAGCATTTT. The encoded protein is CASSYGQGDGQPQHF.